The clone carrying this T cell receptor beta chain appeared many times. Its specificity is unknown. As part of library construction, unique molecular identifiers were attached to individual cDNA molecules. Using its own MiXCR run on the 5' RACE reads, TCRdb lists one record per CDR3 protein. This table has tens of thousands of distinct CDR3 sequences, roughly 5.7% appearing once. Germline V gene data show CDR1 as SQVTM and CDR2 as ANQGSEA. The CDR3 is made up of 12 amino acids. V was shortened by 0 bases and J by 4 bases, with 5 bases between the two germline ends. The data stem from a study of early T cells in non-severe SARS-CoV-2 infection. On the study more broadly: Chains from this unsorted whole-blood bulk RNA could not be paired. General study points: Lookups in VDJdb leaned toward anti-spike CD8 responses and missed private and CD4 specificities.

This chain connects TRBV29-1 to TRBJ2-3; D ambiguous. Sequenced here: whole blood, sampled at baseline. The TCR originated in an adult who was a healthcare worker with PCR-confirmed SARS-CoV-2 infection or an uninfected control (not recorded which). The DNA of the CDR3 is TGCAGCGTTGAAGATCGGGCAGATACGCAGTATTTT. This translates into CSVEDRADTQYF.